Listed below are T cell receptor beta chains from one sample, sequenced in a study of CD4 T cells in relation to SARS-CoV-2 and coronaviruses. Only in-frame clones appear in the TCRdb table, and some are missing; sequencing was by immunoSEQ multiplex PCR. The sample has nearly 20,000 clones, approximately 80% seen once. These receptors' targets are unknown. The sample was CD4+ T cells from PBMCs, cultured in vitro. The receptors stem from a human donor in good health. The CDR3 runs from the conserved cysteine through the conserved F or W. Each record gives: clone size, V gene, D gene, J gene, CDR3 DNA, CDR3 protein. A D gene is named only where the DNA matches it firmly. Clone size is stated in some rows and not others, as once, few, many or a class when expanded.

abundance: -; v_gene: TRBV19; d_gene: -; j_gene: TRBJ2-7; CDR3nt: TGTGCCAGTAGTATAGAACTCCGGGGCCGGGGGAATTACGAGCAGTACTTC; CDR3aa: CASSIELRGRGNYEQYF
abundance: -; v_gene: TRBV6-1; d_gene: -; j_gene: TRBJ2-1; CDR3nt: TGTGCCAGCAGTGAAGAACCGAGACACAATGAGCAGTTCTTC; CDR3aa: CASSEEPRHNEQFF
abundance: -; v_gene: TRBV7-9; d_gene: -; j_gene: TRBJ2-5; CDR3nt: TGTGCCAGCAGCTTCTTCAGGGGCGAGACCCAGTACTTC; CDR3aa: CASSFFRGETQYF
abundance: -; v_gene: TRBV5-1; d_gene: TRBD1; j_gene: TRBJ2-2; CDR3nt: TGCGCCAGCACCGTTGACAGGGCCGACACCGGGGAGCTGTTTTTT; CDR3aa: CASTVDRADTGELFF
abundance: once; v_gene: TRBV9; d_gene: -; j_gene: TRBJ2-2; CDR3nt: TGTGCCAGCAGCGTCCGACAGGACACCGGGGAGCTGTTTTTT; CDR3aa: CASSVRQDTGELFF
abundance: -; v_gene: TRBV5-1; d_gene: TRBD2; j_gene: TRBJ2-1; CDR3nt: TGCGCCAGCAGCTCGTCTAGCGGGGGCTACAATGAGCAGTTCTTC; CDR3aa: CASSSSSGGYNEQFF
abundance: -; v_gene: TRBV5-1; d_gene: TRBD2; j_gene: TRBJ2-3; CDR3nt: TGCGCCAGCAGCTTGGGGACTAGCGGGGGGGCGGATACGCAGTATTTT; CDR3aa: CASSLGTSGGADTQYF
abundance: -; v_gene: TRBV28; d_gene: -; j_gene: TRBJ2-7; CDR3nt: TGTGCCAGCACCCTATCAGCCGTAACCTACGAGCAGTACTTC; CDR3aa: CASTLSAVTYEQYF
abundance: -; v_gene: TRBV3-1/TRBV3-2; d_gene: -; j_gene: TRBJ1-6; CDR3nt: TGTGCCAGCAGCCCACAGGGTTCACCCCTCCACTTT; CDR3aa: CASSPQGSPLHF
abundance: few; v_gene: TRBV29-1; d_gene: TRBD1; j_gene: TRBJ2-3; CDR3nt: TGCAGCGTGGGTGGGGACAGGGGGCACTCTGATACGCAGTATTTT; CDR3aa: CSVGGDRGHSDTQYF